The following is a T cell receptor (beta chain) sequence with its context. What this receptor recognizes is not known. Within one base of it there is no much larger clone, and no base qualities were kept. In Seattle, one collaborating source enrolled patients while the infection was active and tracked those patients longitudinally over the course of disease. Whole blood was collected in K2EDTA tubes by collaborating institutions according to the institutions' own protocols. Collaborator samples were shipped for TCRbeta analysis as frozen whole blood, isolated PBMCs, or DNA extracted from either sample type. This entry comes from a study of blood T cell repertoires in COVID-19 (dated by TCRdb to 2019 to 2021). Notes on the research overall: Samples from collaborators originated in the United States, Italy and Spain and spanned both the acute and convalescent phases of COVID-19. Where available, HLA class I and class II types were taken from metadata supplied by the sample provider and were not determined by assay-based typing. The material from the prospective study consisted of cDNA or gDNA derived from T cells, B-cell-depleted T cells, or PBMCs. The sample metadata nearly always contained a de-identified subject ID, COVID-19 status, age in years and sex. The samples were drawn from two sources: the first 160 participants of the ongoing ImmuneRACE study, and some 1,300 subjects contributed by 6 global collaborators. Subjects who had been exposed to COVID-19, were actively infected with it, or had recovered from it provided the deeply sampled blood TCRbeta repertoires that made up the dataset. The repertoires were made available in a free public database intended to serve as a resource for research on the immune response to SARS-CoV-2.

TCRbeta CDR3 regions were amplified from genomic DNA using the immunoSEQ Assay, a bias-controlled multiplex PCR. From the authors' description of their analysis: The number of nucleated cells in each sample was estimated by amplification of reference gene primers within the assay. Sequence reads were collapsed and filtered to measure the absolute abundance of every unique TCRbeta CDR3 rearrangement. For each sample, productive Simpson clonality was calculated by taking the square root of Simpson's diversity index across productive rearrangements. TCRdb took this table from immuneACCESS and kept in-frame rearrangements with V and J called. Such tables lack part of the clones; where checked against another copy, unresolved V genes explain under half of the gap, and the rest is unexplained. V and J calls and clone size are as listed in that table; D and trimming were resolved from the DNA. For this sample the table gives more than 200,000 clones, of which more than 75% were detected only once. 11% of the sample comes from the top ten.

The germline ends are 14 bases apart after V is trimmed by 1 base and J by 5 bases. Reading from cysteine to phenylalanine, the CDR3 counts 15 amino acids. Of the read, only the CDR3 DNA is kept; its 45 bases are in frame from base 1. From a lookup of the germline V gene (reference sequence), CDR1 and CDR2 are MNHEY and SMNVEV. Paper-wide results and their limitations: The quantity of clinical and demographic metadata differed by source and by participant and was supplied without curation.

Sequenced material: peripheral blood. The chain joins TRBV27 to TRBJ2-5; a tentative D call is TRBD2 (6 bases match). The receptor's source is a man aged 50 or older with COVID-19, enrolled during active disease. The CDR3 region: CASSLLGGERETQYF. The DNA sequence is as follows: TGTGCCAGCAGTTTATTGGGGGGTGAGAGGGAGACCCAGTACTTC.